One sample yielded the 20 T cell receptor beta chains listed below, sequenced in a study of blood T cell repertoires in COVID-19. Repertoires were generated with immunoSEQ multiplex PCR, while TCRdb's copy carries only in-frame clones and drops some. The sample includes 70,000 or so clones, about 89% seen only once; the top ten take roughly 14%. The source material was peripheral blood. These receptors all come from a woman aged 60 to 75 with acute or convalescent COVID-19.

The chain employs TRBV2 and TRBJ1-1, with D unclear. CDR3 length: 15 residues. The germline V gene encodes CDR1 SNHLY and CDR2 FYNNEI. Trimming took 9 bases from V and 2 from J, leaving 19 bases between them. CDR3 region: CARYTSTGANTEAFF. Written as DNA, the CDR3 is TGTGCCAGATACACCTCGACGGGAGCAAACACTGAAGCTTTCTTT.

This clone showed up just once. The rearrangement joins TRBV5-1 to TRBJ2-2, with no clear D. V lost 1 base and J 4 bases, leaving 11 bases between the germline ends. The CDR3 is 15 amino acids. The germline gives CDR1 SGHRS, CDR2 YFSETQ. The CDR3: CASSLSIAGTGELFF. Here the CDR3 DNA reads TGCGCCAGCAGCTTGAGTATTGCAGGCACCGGGGAGCTGTTTTTT.

This clone was observed a handful of times. The rearrangement joins TRBV2 to TRBJ1-3, with D possibly matching TRBD1 (5 bases). The CDR3 runs 15 residues. The germline gives CDR1 SNHLY, CDR2 FYNNEI. V was cut by 1 base and J by 0 bases, with 7 bases left in between. In DNA form, the CDR3 reads TGTGCCAGCAGTGAAGACAGGACCTCTGGAAACACCATATATTTT. Translating it yields CASSEDRTSGNTIYF. Using reference TRBV2 and TRBJ1-3 for the parts outside the CDR3, the full variable domain is EPEVTQTPSHQVTQMGQEVILRCVPISNHLYFYWYRQILGQKVEFLVSFYNNEISEKSEIFDDQFSVERPDGSNFTLKIRSTKLEDSAMYFCASSEDRTSGNTIYFGEGSWLTVV.

This clone was seen a single time. The chain uses TRBV5-4 and TRBJ2-3, with TRBD2 identical over 15 bases. V gave up 3 bases and J gave up 5 bases; unmatched junction bases: 7. Germline values: CDR1 SGHNT, CDR2 YYREEE (reference sequence). This CDR3 is 17 amino acids long. This chain's CDR3 is CASSSGLAGGFKDTQYF. In nucleotides, the CDR3 is TGTGCCAGCAGCTCAGGACTAGCGGGGGGGTTTAAAGATACGCAGTATTTT.

This chain connects TRBV5-1 to TRBJ1-2; unclear D gene. Trimming removed 2 bases from V and 6 bases from J, with 11 bases in between. Germline V gene lookup returns CDR1 SGHRS and CDR2 YFSETQ. This CDR3 region has 13 residues. The CDR3 nucleotides read TGCGCCAGCAGCTTTGGCGGGAACGATGGCTACACCTTC. Protein product: CASSFGGNDGYTF.

J is TRBJ1-2 and V is TRBV3-1 (or the pseudogene TRBV3-2); possible D gene TRBD1, 6 bases. Trimming stripped 5 bases from V and 6 bases from J, with 16 bases between. Germline lookup yields CDR1 LGHDT and CDR2 YNNKEL (reference sequence). There are 14 residues in the CDR3. DNA of the CDR3: TGTGCCAGCAGCGAGGACAGTTCGTCGGATGGCTACACCTTC. It encodes CASSEDSSSDGYTF.

The chain joins TRBV5-5 to TRBJ1-4, with 7 bases identical to TRBD1. Per germline, CDR1 SGHKS and CDR2 YYEKEE (reference sequence). The trim removed 1 base at V and 2 bases at J, leaving 11 bases unmatched. The CDR3 has 18 residues. The CDR3 loop reads CASSLRGPSMGTNEKLFF. CDR3 sequence (DNA): TGTGCCAGCAGCTTGAGGGGGCCCTCAATGGGGACTAATGAAAAACTGTTTTTT.

The V gene is TRBV9, the J gene TRBJ2-3; D is possibly TRBD1 (5 bases). Germline V lookup: CDR1 SGDLS, CDR2 YYNGEE. The CDR3 is made up of 13 amino acids. V was trimmed by 1 base and J by 4 bases, leaving 7 bases between them. The CDR3 spells CASSVLGPDTQYF. CDR3 nucleotide sequence: TGTGCCAGCAGCGTATTGGGGCCAGATACGCAGTATTTT.

The V call is TRBV5-1, the J call TRBJ2-7; D might be TRBD2 (5 bases). Germline CDR1 SGHRS, CDR2 YFSETQ. The CDR3 consists of 13 residues. Trimming removed 7 bases from V and 0 bases from J, with 11 bases in between. This CDR3 is CASSPEGSYEQYF. The CDR3 DNA is TGCGCCAGCTCCCCCGAGGGCTCCTACGAGCAGTACTTC.

V and J are TRBV7-6 and TRBJ2-2, with D maybe TRBD1 (5 bases). Germline-derived CDR1 and CDR2 are SGHVS and FNYEAQ. V lost 4 bases and J lost 6, with 18 bases in between. The CDR3 extends over 16 amino acids. CDR3 amino acids: CASSSSTVRASGELFF. In DNA form, the CDR3 reads TGTGCCAGCAGCTCCTCGACAGTCCGGGCATCCGGGGAGCTGTTTTTT.

The chain links TRBV5-6 to TRBJ2-3; 8 bases match TRBD1. J gave up 1 base and V 2 bases, and 6 bases lay outside the gene matches. This CDR3 region has 16 residues. Germline V gene sequence: CDR1 SGHDT, CDR2 YYEEEE. The CDR3 reads CASSFGQGGGTDTQYF. CDR3 DNA: TGTGCCAGCAGCTTCGGACAGGGTGGTGGCACAGATACGCAGTATTTT. The full variable domain, rest sourced from reference TRBV5-6 and TRBJ2-3, is DAGVTQSPTHLIKTRGQQVTLRCSPKSGHDTVSWYQQALGQGPQFIFQYYEEEERQRGNFPDRFSGHQFPNYSSELNVNALLLGDSALYLCASSFGQGGGTDTQYFGPGTRLTVL.

The chain joins TRBV5-6 to TRBJ2-2; 8 bases agree with TRBD2. The CDR3 contains 19 residues. V was pared by 0 bases and J by 2 bases, with 12 bases of the junction left unmatched. Germline loops: CDR1 SGHDT, CDR2 YYEEEE. The CDR3 loop is CASSLVTVAGGANTGELFF. The CDR3 DNA follows: TGTGCCAGCAGCTTGGTTACCGTCGCCGGGGGGGCCAACACCGGGGAGCTGTTTTTT.

J is TRBJ2-4 and V is TRBV19, with D hard to call. The CDR3 runs 11 residues. From germline, CDR1 is LNHDA and CDR2 SQIVND (reference sequence). The ends were cut back, 3 bases at V and 7 bases at J, with 4 bases in the middle. The CDR3 DNA reads TGTGCCAGTAGTATCGCGAACATTCAGTACTTC. It codes for CASSIANIQYF.

Written as DNA, the CDR3 is TGTGCCAGCAGCTTCGAACTCACCCTCGACTATGGCTACACCTTC. Translation gives CASSFELTLDYGYTF. The chain uses TRBV5-4 and TRBJ1-2; no clear D. V lost 2 bases, J lost 3 bases, and 14 bases lay in between. The CDR3 is made up of 15 amino acids. CDR1 and CDR2 (germline): SGHNT, YYREEE (reference sequence). The complete variable domain, with remaining parts taken from reference TRBV5-4 and TRBJ1-2, reads ETGVTQSPTHLIKTRGQQVTLRCSSQSGHNTVSWYQQALGQGPQFIFQYYREEENGRGNFPPRFSGLQFPNYSSELNVNALELDDSALYLCASSFELTLDYGYTFGSGTRLTVV.

The chain joins TRBV6-2 or TRBV6-3 to TRBJ1-1, with 7 bases matching TRBD1. J gave up 4 bases and V 2 bases, and 13 bases lay outside the gene matches. CDR3 length: 17 residues. The germline gives CDR1 MNHEY, CDR2 SVGEGT. As DNA, the CDR3 is TGTGCCAGCAGTTACCAGGACAGGTTGGATGCTCGCACTGAAGCTTTCTTT. Protein: CASSYQDRLDARTEAFF.

The chain is built from TRBV4-1 and TRBJ2-7; TRBD2 matches 8 bases. CDR3 size: 15 residues. The junction had 6 bases not matched to a gene; V was cut back by 1 base and J by 4 bases. Germline CDR1 MGHRA, CDR2 YSYEKL. The CDR3 DNA reads TGCGCCAGCAGCCAAGCGCGGGGGGCTTTATACGAGCAGTACTTC. This codes for CASSQARGALYEQYF.

This chain joins TRBV9 and TRBJ2-7; D ambiguous. The CDR3 totals 14 residues. CDR1 is SGDLS, CDR2 YYNGEE, per germline. Trimming stripped 3 bases from V and 6 bases from J, with 16 bases between. For the CDR3, the DNA is TGTGCCAGCAGCGCAGAAACATTTGGGCGCGAGCAGTACTTC. This sequence encodes CASSAETFGREQYF.

The genes are TRBV6-4 and TRBJ2-2; TRBD1 matches 8 bases. The germline V gene has CDR1 MRHNA and CDR2 SNTAGT. This CDR3 spans 15 amino acids. The V segment lost 6 bases and the J segment 7 bases; nucleotides outside the gene matches: 10. CDR3 sequence (DNA): TGTGCCAGCAGGCCCGGGGCAGGGGGCATCGGGGAGCTGTTTTTT. Amino acid sequence: CASRPGAGGIGELFF.

The chain recombines TRBV5-1 with TRBJ1-2, with unresolved D. Looked up from germline, CDR1 is SGHRS and CDR2 is YFSETQ. Deletions cut 0 bases from V and 10 bases from J, with 10 bases between. The CDR3 totals 12 residues. CDR3 loop: CASSLEERVYTF. DNA of the CDR3: TGCGCCAGCAGCTTGGAAGAACGGGTCTACACCTTC.

The chain employs TRBV5-1 and TRBJ2-6; D remains unclear. CDR1 SGHRS and CDR2 YFSETQ come from the germline V gene. This CDR3 spans 15 amino acids. V lost 2 bases to trimming and J lost 0 bases, with 6 bases between them. The CDR3 region is CASSFTSSGANVLTF. In DNA form, the CDR3 reads TGCGCCAGCAGCTTCACAAGCTCTGGGGCCAACGTCCTGACTTTC.